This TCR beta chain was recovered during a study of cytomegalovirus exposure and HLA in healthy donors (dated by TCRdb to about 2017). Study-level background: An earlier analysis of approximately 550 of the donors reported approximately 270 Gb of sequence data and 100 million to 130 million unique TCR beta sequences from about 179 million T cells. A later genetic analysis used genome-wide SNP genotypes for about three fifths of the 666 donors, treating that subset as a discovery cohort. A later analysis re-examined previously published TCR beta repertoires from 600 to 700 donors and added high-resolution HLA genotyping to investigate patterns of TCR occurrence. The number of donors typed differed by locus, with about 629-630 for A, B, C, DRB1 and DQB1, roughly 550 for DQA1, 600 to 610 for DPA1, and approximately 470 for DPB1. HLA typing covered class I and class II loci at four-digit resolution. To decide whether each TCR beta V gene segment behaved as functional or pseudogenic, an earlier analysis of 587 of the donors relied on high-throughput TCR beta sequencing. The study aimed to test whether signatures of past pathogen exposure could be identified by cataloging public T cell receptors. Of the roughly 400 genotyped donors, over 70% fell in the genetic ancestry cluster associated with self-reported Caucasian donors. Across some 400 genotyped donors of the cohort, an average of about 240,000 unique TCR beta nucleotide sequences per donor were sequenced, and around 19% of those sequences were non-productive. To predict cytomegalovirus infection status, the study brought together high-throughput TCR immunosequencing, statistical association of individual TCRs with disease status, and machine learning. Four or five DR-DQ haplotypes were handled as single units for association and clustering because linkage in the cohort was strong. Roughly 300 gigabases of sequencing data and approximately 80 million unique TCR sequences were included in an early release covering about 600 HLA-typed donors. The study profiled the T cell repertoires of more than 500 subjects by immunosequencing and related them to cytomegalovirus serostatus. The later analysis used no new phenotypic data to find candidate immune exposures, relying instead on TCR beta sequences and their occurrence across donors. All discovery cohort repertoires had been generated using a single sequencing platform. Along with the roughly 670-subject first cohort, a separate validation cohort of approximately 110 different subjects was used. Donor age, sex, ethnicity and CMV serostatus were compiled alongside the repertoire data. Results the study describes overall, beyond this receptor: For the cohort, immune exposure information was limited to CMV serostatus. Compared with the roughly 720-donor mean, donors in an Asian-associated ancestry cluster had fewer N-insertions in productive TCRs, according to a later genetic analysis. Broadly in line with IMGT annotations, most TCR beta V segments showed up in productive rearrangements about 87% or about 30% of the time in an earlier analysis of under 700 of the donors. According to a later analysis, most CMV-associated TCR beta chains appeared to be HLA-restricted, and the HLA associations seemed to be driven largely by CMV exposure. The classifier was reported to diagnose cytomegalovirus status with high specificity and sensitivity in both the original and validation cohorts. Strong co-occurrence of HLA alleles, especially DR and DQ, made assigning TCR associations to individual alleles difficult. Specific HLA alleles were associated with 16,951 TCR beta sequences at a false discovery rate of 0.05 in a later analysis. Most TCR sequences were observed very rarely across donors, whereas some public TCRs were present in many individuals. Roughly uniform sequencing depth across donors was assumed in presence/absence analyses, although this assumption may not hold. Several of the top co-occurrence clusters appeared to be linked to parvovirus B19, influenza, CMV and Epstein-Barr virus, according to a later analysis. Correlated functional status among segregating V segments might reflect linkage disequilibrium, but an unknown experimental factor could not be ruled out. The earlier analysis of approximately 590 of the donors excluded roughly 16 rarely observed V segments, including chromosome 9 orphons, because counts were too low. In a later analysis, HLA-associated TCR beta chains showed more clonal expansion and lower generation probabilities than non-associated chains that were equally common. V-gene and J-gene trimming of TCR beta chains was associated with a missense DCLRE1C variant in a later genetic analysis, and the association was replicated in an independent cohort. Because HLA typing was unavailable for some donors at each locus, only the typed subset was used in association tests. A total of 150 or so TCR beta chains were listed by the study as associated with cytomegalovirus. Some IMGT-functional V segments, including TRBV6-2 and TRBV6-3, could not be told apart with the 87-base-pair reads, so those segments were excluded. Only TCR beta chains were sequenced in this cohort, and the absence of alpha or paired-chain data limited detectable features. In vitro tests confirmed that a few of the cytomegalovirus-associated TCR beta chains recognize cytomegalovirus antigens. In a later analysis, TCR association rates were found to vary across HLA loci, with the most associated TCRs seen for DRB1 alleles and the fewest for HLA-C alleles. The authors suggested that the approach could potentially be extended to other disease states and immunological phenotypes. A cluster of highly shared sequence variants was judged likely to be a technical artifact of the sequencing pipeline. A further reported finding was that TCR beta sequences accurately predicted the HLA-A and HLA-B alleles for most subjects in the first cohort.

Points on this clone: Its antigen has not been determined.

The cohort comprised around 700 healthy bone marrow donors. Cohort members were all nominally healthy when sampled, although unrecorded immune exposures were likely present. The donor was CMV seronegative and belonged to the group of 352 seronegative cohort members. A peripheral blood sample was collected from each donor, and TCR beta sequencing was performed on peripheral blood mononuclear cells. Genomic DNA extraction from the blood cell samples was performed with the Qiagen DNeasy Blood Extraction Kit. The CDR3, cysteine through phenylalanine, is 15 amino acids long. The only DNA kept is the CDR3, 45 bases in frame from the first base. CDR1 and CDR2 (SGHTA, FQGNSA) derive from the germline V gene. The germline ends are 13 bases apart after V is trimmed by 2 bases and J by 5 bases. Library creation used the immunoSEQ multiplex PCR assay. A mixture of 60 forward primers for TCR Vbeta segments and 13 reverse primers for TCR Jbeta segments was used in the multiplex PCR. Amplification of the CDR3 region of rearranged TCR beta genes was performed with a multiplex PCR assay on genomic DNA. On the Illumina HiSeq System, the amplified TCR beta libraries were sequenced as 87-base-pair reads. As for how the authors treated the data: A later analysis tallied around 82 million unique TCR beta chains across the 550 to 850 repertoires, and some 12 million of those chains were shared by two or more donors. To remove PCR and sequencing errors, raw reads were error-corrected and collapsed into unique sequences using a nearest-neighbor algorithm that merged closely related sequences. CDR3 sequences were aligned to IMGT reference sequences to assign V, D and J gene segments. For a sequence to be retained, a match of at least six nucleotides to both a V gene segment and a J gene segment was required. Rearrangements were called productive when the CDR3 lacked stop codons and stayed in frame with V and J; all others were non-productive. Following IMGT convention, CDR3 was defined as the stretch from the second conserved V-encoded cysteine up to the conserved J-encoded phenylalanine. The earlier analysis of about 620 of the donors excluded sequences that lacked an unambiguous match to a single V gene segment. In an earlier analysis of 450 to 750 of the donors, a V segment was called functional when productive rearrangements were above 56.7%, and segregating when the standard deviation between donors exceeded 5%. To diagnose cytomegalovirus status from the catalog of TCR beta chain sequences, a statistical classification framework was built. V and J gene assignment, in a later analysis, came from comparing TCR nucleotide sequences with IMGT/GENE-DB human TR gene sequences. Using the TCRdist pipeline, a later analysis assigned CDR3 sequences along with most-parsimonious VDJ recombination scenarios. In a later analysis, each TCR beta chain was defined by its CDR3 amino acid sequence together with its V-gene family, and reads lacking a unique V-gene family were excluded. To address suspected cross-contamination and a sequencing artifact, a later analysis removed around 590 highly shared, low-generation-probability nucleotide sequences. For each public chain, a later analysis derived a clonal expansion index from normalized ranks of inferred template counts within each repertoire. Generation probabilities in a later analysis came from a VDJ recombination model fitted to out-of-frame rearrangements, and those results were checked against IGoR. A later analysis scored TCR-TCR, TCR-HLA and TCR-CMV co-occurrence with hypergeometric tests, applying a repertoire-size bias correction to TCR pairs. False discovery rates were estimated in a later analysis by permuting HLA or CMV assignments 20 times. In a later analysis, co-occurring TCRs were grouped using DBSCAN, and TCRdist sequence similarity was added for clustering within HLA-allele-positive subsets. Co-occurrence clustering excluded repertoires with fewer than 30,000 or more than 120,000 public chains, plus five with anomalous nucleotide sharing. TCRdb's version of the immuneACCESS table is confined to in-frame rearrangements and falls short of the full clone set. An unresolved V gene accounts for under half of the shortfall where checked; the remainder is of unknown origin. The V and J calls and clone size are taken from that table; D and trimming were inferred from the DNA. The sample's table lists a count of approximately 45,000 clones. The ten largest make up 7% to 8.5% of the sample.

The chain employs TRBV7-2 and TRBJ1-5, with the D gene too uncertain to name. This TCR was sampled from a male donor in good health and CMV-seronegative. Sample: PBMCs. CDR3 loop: CASSLRRRGDQPQHF. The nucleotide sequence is TGTGCCAGCAGCTTAAGAAGGAGAGGCGATCAGCCCCAGCATTTT. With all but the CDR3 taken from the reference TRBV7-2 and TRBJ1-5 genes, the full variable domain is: GAGVSQSPSNKVTEKGKDVELRCDPISGHTALYWYRQSLGQGLEFLIYFQGNSAPDKSGLPSDRFSAERTGGSVSTLTIQRTQQEDSAVYLCASSLRRRGDQPQHFGDGTRLSIL.